This T cell receptor beta chain emerged from a study of early T cells in non-severe SARS-CoV-2 infection. At the level of the study: Whole-blood bulk RNA, unsorted, was sequenced, and chains were unpaired. Overall study results and limits: Private and CD4 specificities were missed by VDJdb matching, skewed to anti-spike CD8.

Attachment of unique molecular identifiers to individual cDNA molecules was performed. TCRdb processed the 5' RACE reads anew with MiXCR; each CDR3 protein has one entry. The sample carries under 70,000 distinct CDR3 sequences, 15% recorded once. This clonotype rates as medium-sized. Its specificity is unknown. This sequence was found in an adult who was a healthcare worker with PCR-confirmed SARS-CoV-2 infection or an uninfected control (not recorded which). Sequences were derived from whole blood, sampled at baseline.

CDR3 nucleotide sequence: TGTGCCAGCAGTGACAGGGACACCGGGGAGCTGTTTTTT. Its protein product is CASSDRDTGELFF. This chain joins TRBV6-4 and TRBJ2-2; no reliable D call. The CDR3 runs 13 residues. Germline values: CDR1 MRHNA, CDR2 SNTAGT. V was shortened by 2 bases and J by 3 bases, with 4 bases between the two germline ends.